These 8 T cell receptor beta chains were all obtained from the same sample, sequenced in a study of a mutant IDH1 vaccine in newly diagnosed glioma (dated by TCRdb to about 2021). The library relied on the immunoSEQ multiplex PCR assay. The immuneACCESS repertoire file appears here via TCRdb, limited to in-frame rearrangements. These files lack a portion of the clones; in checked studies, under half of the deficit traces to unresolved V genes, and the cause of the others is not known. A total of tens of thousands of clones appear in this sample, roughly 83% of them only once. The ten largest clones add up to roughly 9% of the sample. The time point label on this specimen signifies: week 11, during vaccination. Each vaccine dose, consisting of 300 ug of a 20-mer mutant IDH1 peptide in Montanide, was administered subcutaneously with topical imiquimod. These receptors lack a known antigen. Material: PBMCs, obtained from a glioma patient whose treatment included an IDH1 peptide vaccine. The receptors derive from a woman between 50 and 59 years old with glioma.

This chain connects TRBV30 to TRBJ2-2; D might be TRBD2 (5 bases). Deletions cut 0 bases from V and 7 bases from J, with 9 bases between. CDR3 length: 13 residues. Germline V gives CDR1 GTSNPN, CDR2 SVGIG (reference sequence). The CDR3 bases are TGTGCCTGGAGTGTACAACGGGGCGGGGAGCTGTTTTTT. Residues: CAWSVQRGGELFF. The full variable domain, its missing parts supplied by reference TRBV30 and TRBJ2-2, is SQTIHQWPATLVQPVGSPLSLECTVEGTSNPNLYWYRQAAGRGLQLLFYSVGIGQISSEVPQNLSASRPQDRQFILSSKKLLLSDSGFYLCAWSVQRGGELFFGEGSRLTVL.

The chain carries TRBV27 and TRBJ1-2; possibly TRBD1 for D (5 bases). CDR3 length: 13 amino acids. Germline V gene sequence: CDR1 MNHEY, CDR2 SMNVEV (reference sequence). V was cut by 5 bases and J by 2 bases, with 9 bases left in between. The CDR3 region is CASSPTVNYGYTF. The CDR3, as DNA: TGTGCCAGCAGTCCGACAGTGAACTATGGCTACACCTTC.

The CDR3 here is CSVFGQASNTEAFF. As DNA, the CDR3 is TGCAGCGTCTTCGGACAGGCATCGAACACTGAAGCTTTCTTT. V gene TRBV29-1 combines with J gene TRBJ1-1, with TRBD1 matching 7 bases. The germline V gene has CDR1 SQVTM and CDR2 ANQGSEA. This CDR3 has 14 amino acids. J was trimmed by 1 base and V by 6 bases; bases with no gene match: 8.

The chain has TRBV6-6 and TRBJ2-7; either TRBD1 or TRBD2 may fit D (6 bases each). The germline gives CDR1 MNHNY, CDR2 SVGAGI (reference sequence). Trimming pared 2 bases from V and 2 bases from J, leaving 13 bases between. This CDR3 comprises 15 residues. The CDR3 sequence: CASSYQARGAYEQYF. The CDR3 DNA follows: TGTGCCAGCAGTTACCAGGCAAGGGGGGCCTACGAGCAGTACTTC.

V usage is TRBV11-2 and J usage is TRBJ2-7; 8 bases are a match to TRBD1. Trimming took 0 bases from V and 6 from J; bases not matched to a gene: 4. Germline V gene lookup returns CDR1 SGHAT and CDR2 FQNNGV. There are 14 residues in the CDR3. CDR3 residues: CASSLDDRGGEQYF. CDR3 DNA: TGTGCCAGCAGCTTAGATGACAGGGGAGGCGAGCAGTACTTC. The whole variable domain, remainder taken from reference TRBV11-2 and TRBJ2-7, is EAGVAQSPRYKIIEKRQSVAFWCNPISGHATLYWYQQILGQGPKLLIQFQNNGVVDDSQLPKDRFSAERLKGVDSTLKIQPAKLEDSAVYLCASSLDDRGGEQYFGPGTRLTVT.

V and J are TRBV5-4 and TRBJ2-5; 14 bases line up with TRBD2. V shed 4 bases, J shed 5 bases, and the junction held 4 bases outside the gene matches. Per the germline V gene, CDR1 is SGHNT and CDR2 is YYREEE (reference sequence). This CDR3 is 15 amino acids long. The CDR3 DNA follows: TGTGCCAGCAGCACTCGACTAGCGGGGGGGGAGACCCAGTACTTC. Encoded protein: CASSTRLAGGETQYF.

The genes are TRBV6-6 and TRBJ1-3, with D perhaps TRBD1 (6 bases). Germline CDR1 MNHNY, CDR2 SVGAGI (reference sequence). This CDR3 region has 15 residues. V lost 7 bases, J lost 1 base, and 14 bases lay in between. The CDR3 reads CASTPGGGSGNTIYF. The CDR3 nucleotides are TGTGCCAGCACCCCCGGGGGCGGGTCTGGAAACACCATATATTTT.

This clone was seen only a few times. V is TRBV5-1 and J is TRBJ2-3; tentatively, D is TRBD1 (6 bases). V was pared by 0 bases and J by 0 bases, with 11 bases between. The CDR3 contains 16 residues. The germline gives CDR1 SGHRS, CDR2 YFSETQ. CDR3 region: CASSLVGQKSTDTQYF. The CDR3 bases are TGCGCCAGCAGCTTGGTAGGACAGAAAAGCACAGATACGCAGTATTTT. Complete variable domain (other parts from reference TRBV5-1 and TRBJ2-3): KAGVTQTPRYLIKTRGQQVTLSCSPISGHRSVSWYQQTPGQGLQFLFEYFSETQRNKGNFPGRFSGRQFSNSRSEMNVSTLELGDSALYLCASSLVGQKSTDTQYFGPGTRLTVL.